Listed here are 10 T cell receptor beta chains from one sample, sequenced in a study of blood T cell repertoires in COVID-19. The protocol was immunoSEQ multiplex PCR, while the TCRdb copy is restricted to in-frame clones and leaves out a portion. The sample shows 54,000 or so clones, 82% of them seen only once. Sequenced: peripheral blood. These receptors were taken from an elderly man with COVID-19, enrolled during active disease.

The chain couples TRBV30 to TRBJ2-2; D not certain. CDR3 size: 12 residues. CDR1 is GTSNPN, CDR2 SVGIG, per germline (reference sequence). The ends were cut back, 4 bases at V and 6 bases at J, with 9 bases in the middle. DNA for the CDR3: TGTGCCTGGAACCCCCGGTCCGGGGAGCTGTTTTTT. This codes for CAWNPRSGELFF.

The genes are TRBV14 and TRBJ2-1; TRBD1 aligns across 7 bases. The CDR3 loop spans 20 amino acids. CDR1 is SGHDN, CDR2 FVKESK, per germline. V lost 4 bases, J lost 3 bases, and 21 bases stayed unmatched. The CDR3 region is CASSPERDSQFMSLYNEQFF. In DNA form, the CDR3 reads TGTGCCAGCAGCCCCGAACGGGACAGTCAGTTCATGTCCCTCTACAATGAGCAGTTCTTC.

CDR3 in DNA: TGTGCCAGCAGCGGCCCACCGGGGGGGGGCGAAGCTTTCTTT. It translates to CASSGPPGGGEAFF. The chain combines TRBV9 with TRBJ1-1; a weak D match, TRBD1 (6 bases). The ends were cut back, 3 bases at V and 8 bases at J, with 17 bases in the middle. The CDR3 covers 14 residues. Germline CDR1 reads SGDLS; CDR2 reads YYNGEE.

The rearrangement uses TRBV4-2 and TRBJ2-2; D is perhaps TRBD2 (5 bases). CDR1 and CDR2 (germline): LGHNA, YNFKEQ. CDR3 length: 15 residues. With 1 base removed from V and 7 bases from J, the gap between germline ends came to 13 bases. CDR3: CASSQVGGSNGELFF. The CDR3 DNA follows: TGTGCCAGCAGCCAAGTTGGAGGTAGTAACGGGGAGCTGTTTTTT.

The gene calls are TRBV5-1 and TRBJ1-3, with D possibly TRBD1 on 6 matching bases. CDR1 SGHRS and CDR2 YFSETQ come from the germline V gene. V lost 4 bases to trimming and J lost 2 bases, with 13 bases between them. This CDR3 contains 15 residues. CDR3 sequence (DNA): TGCGCCAGCAGCGCAACCGGGACAACTGGAAACACCATATATTTT. The encoded protein is CASSATGTTGNTIYF.

This clone was counted only a few times. This chain connects TRBV11-2 to TRBJ1-5; D is possibly TRBD1 (6 bases). The ends were cut back, 4 bases at V and 1 base at J, with 8 bases in the middle. The CDR3 contains 14 residues. The germline gives CDR1 SGHAT, CDR2 FQNNGV. The CDR3 spells CASSSGQSNQPQHF. CDR3 DNA: TGTGCCAGCAGCTCTGGACAGAGCAATCAGCCCCAGCATTTT.

V and J are TRBV6-5 and TRBJ2-7; a weak D match, TRBD2 (7 bases). The CDR3 has 16 residues. The germline V gene has CDR1 MNHEY and CDR2 SVGAGI. Trimming took 2 bases from V and 2 from J, leaving 16 bases between them. This chain's CDR3 is CASSYQGRGLTYEQYF. The CDR3 region has the DNA TGTGCCAGCAGTTACCAGGGGAGGGGCTTGACCTACGAGCAGTACTTC.

V usage is TRBV24-1 and J usage is TRBJ2-3, with 10 bases identical to TRBD2. The CDR3 length is 16 residues. In germline, CDR1 is KGHDR, CDR2 SFDVKD. V shed 5 bases and J 4 bases; nucleotides not matched to a gene: 8. The CDR3 is CATSGPSGRRADTQYF. CDR3 coding DNA: TGTGCCACCAGTGGCCCTAGCGGGAGACGGGCAGATACGCAGTATTTT.

The chain uses TRBV6-2 or TRBV6-3 and TRBJ1-1, with TRBD1 matching over 8 bases. V lost 3 bases and J lost 1; bases outside the gene matches: 4. This CDR3 is 15 amino acids long. Germline CDR1 MNHEY, CDR2 SVGEGT. DNA of the CDR3: TGTGCCAGCAGTTATTCTCAGGGGGCGAACACTGAAGCTTTCTTT. As protein: CASSYSQGANTEAFF.

V and J are TRBV11-2 and TRBJ2-3; 11 nucleotides agree with TRBD1. Germline values: CDR1 SGHAT, CDR2 FQNNGV. The CDR3 covers 15 residues. V was clipped by 1 base and J by 7 bases; unmatched bases: 4. The CDR3 nucleotides read TGTGCCAGCAGCTTAGTCCGGGACAGGGGGAATACGCAGTATTTT. The encoded protein is CASSLVRDRGNTQYF.